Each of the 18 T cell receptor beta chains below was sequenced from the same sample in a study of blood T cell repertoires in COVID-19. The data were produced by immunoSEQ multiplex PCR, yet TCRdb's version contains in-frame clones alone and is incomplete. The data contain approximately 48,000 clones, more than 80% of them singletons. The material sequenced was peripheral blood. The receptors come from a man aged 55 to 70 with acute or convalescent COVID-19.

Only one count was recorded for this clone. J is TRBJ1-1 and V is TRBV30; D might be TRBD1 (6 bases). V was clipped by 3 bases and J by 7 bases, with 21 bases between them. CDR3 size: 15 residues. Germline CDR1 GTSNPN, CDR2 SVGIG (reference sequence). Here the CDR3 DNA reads TGTGCCTGGAGGGGGGGGCGCTTAGGTTTGGGTGAAGCTTTCTTT. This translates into CAWRGGRLGLGEAFF.

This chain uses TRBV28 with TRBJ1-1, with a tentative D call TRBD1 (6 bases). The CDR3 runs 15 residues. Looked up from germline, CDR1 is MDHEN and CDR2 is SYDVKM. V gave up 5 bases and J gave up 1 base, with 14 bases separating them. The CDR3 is CASSARGGGNTEAFF. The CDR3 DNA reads TGTGCCAGCAGTGCCAGGGGCGGGGGGAACACTGAAGCTTTCTTT.

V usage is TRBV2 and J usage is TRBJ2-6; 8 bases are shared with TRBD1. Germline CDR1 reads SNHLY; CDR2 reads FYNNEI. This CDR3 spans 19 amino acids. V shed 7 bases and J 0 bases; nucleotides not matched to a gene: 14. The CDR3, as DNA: TGTGCCAGCATCCGACAGGGGAAGGCTGGGAACTCTGGGGCCAACGTCCTGACTTTC. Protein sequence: CASIRQGKAGNSGANVLTF.

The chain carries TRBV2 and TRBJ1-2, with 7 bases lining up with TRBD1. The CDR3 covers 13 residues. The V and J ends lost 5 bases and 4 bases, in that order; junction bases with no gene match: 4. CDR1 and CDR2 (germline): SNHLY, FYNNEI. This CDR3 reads CASSMTGTYGYTF. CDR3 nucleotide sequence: TGTGCCAGCAGTATGACAGGGACCTATGGCTACACCTTC.

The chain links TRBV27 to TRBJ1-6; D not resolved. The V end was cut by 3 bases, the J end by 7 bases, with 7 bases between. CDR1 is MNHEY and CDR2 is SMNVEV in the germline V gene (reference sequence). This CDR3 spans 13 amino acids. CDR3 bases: TGTGCCAGCAGTTTTTCCCGGAATTCACCCCTCCACTTT. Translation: CASSFSRNSPLHF.

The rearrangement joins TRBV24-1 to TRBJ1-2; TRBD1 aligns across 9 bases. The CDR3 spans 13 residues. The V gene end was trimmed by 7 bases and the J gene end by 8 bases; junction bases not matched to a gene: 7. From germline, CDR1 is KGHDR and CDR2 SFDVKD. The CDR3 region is CATRGTGTSGYTF. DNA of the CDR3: TGTGCCACCAGGGGGACAGGGACCTCCGGCTACACCTTC.

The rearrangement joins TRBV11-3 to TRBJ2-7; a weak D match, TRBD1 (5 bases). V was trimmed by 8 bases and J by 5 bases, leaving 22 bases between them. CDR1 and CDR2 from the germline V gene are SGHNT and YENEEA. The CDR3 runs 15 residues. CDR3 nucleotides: TGTGCCAGCGTCCAGCAGGGTGGGCCGTTTGACGAGCAGTACTTC. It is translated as CASVQQGGPFDEQYF. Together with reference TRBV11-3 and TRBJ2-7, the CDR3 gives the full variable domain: EAGVVQSPRYKIIEKKQPVAFWCNPISGHNTLYWYLQNLGQGPELLIRYENEEAVDDSQLPKDRFSAERLKGVDSTLKIQPAELGDSAVYLCASVQQGGPFDEQYFGPGTRLTVT.

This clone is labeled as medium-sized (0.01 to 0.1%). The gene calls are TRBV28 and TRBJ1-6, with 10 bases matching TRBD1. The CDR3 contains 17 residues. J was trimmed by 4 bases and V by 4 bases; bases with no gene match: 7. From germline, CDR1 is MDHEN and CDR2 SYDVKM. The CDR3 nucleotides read TGTGCCAGCAGTTCAGGACAGGGGGAAGAATATAATTCACCCCTCCACTTT. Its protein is CASSSGQGEEYNSPLHF. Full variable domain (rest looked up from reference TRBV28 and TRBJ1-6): DVKVTQSSRYLVKRTGEKVFLECVQDMDHENMFWYRQDPGLGLRLIYFSYDVKMKEKGDIPEGYSVSREKKERFSLILESASTNQTSMYLCASSSGQGEEYNSPLHFGNGTRLTVT.

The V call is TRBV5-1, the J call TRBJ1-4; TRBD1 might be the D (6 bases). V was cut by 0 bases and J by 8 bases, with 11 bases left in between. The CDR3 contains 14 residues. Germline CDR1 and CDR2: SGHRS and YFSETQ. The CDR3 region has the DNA TGCGCCAGCAGCTTGGATGGGGGCCCCGAAAAACTGTTTTTT. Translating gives CASSLDGGPEKLFF.

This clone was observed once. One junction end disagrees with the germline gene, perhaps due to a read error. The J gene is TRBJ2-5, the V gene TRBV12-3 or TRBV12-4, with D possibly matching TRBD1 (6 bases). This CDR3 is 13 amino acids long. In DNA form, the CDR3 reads TGTGCCAGCAGTCTAGGACAGAAAGAGGCCCAGTACTTC. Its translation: CASSLGQKEAQYF.

The CDR3 here is CASSPSGGDEKLFF. CDR3 nucleotide sequence: TGTGCCAGCTCACCATCGGGCGGGGATGAAAAACTGTTTTTT. The V and J genes are TRBV18 and TRBJ1-4; D gene uncertain. V lost 2 bases, J lost 6 bases, and 10 bases lay in between. The CDR3 totals 14 residues. The germline V gene has CDR1 KGHSH and CDR2 LQKENI.

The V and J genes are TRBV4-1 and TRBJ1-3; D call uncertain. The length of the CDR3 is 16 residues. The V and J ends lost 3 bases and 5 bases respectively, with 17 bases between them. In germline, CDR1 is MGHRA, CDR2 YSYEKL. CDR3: CASSHAIALIRNTIYF. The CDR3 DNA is TGCGCCAGCAGCCACGCAATAGCGTTGATCAGAAACACCATATATTTT.

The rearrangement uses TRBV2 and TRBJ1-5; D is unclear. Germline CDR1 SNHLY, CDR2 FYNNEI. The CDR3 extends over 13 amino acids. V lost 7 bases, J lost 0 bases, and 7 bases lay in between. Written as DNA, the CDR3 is TGTGCCAGCAAGAGCAATAGCAATCAGCCCCAGCATTTT. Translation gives CASKSNSNQPQHF.

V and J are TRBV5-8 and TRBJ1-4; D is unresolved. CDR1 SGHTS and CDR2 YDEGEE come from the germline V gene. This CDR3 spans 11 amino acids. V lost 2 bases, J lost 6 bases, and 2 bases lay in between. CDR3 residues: CASSFDEKLFF. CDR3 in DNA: TGTGCCAGCAGCTTCGATGAAAAACTGTTTTTT.

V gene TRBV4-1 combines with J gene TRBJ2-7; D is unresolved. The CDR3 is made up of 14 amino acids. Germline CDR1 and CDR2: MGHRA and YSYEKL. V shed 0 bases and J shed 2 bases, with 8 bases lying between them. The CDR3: CASSQDPRTYEQYF. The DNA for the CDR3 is TGCGCCAGCAGCCAAGATCCCAGAACCTACGAGCAGTACTTC.

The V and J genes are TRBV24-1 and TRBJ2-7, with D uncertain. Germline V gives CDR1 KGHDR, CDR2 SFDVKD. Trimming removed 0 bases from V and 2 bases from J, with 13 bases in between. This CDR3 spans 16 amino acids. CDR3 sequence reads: CATSDLNRRYPYEQYF. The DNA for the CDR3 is TGTGCCACCAGTGATTTGAACAGACGATACCCCTACGAGCAGTACTTC.

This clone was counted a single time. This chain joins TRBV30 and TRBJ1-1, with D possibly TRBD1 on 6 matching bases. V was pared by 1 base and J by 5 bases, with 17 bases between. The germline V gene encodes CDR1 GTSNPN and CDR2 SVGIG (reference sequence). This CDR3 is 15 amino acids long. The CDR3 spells CAWSAGVKGGTEAFF. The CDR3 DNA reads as TGTGCCTGGAGTGCCGGCGTTAAGGGGGGGACTGAAGCTTTCTTT.

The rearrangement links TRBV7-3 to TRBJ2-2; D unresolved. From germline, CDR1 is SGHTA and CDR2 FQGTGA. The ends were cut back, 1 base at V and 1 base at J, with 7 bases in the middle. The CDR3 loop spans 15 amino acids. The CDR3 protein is CASSLRARNTGELFF. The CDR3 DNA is TGTGCCAGCAGCTTAAGAGCAAGGAACACCGGGGAGCTGTTTTTT. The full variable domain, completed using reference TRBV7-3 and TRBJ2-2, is GAGVSQTPSNKVTEKGKYVELRCDPISGHTALYWYRQSLGQGPEFLIYFQGTGAADDSGLPNDRFFAVRPEGSVSTLKIQRTERGDSAVYLCASSLRARNTGELFFGEGSRLTVL.